This T cell receptor (beta chain) was retrieved from a study of blood T cell repertoires in COVID-19. Study-level information: Samples taken during acute and convalescent COVID-19 were collected in the United States, Italy and Spain. T cells, B-cell-depleted T cells, or PBMCs provided the cDNA or gDNA that served as material.

In the study's own analysis: Estimated nucleated cell counts came from reference gene primer amplification. The data were produced by immunoSEQ multiplex PCR, yet TCRdb's version contains in-frame clones alone and is incomplete. V and J calls and clone size are as listed in that table; D and trimming were resolved from the DNA. The sample consists of around 13,000 clones, about 90% of them appearing once. This CDR3 region has 13 residues. In germline, CDR1 is LGHDT, CDR2 YNNKEL (reference sequence). V was shortened by 1 base and J by 3 bases, with 7 bases between the two germline ends. Sequenced material: peripheral blood. The chain links TRBV3-1 (or the pseudogene TRBV3-2) to TRBJ2-7; D is possibly TRBD1 (6 bases). The receptor's source is a woman in her 70s with active COVID-19. Here the CDR3 DNA reads TGTGCCAGCAGCCAAGGGGACATCTACGAGCAGTACTTC. Amino acids: CASSQGDIYEQYF.